The 8 T cell receptor beta chains listed next were all sequenced from one sample in a study of OX40 agonist ivuxolimab in advanced cancers. The table came from immunoSEQ multiplex PCR; TCRdb's copy has only in-frame clones and leaves some out. The sample lists some 41,000 clones; over 80% were seen once. The starting material was CD4+ or CD8+ T cells sorted from blood, obtained in a trial of the OX40 agonist ivuxolimab. These receptors were taken from an adult with an advanced solid tumor such as melanoma, head and neck, liver or kidney cancer.

The genes are TRBV14 and TRBJ2-7; no clear D gene. Germline V gene sequence: CDR1 SGHDN, CDR2 FVKESK. The CDR3 runs 14 residues. V was clipped by 0 bases and J by 4 bases, with 10 bases between them. CDR3 loop: CASSQDSVTYEQYF. The DNA of the CDR3 is TGTGCCAGCAGCCAAGATTCGGTAACTTACGAGCAGTACTTC.

This clone was picked up one time. The rearrangement links TRBV30 to TRBJ2-3; 14 bases match TRBD2. CDR1 is GTSNPN and CDR2 is SVGIG in the germline V gene (reference sequence). After removal of 0 bases from V and 8 bases from J, the junction contained 7 bases not matched to a gene. CDR3 length: 16 amino acids. The CDR3 loop is CAWSVETSGRAGTQYF. For the CDR3, the DNA is TGTGCCTGGAGTGTTGAGACTAGCGGGAGGGCTGGTACGCAGTATTTT.

This chain uses TRBV15 with TRBJ1-4, with unresolved D. V lost 0 bases, J lost 8 bases, and 16 bases lay in between. CDR3 length: 16 amino acids. Germline V gene lookup returns CDR1 LNHNV and CDR2 YYDKDF (reference sequence). In nucleotides, the CDR3 is TGTGCCACCAGCAGAGATGGTATCAGGTTAAACGAAAAACTGTTTTTT. Its translation is CATSRDGIRLNEKLFF.

The CDR3 here is CSAGTSGRALGETQYF. CDR3 coding DNA: TGCAGCGCTGGGACTAGCGGGAGGGCCCTCGGAGAGACCCAGTACTTC. The J gene is TRBJ2-5, the V gene TRBV29-1, with 16 bases fitting TRBD2. With 7 bases clipped from V and 4 bases from J, the junction kept 9 bases outside the gene matches. Germline V lookup: CDR1 SQVTM, CDR2 ANQGSEA. The CDR3 covers 16 residues.

V gene TRBV19 combines with J gene TRBJ2-7; maybe TRBD1 (5 bases). Germline CDR1 and CDR2: LNHDA and SQIVND (reference sequence). This CDR3 is 16 amino acids long. The germline V and J ends were trimmed by 0 bases and 0 bases, with 12 bases remaining between them. CDR3 sequence (DNA): TGTGCCAGTAGTATAGATGGCGCAGGGCCCTCCTACGAGCAGTACTTC. Translation: CASSIDGAGPSYEQYF.

The chain uses TRBV6-5 and TRBJ1-2, with 7 bases that match TRBD1. Germline values: CDR1 MNHEY, CDR2 SVGAGI. The CDR3 runs 13 residues. V lost 6 bases, J lost 4 bases, and 5 bases stayed unmatched. In DNA form, the CDR3 reads TGTGCCAGCAGCCTGGACAGGCTCTATGGCTACACCTTC. Encoded protein: CASSLDRLYGYTF.

V usage is TRBV6-4 and J usage is TRBJ2-7; D remains ambiguous. CDR1 is MRHNA, CDR2 SNTAGT, per germline. CDR3 length: 10 residues. Trimming took 8 bases from V and 2 from J, leaving 4 bases between them. The chain's CDR3 is CASRTYEQYF. In DNA, the CDR3 is TGTGCCAGCCGGACCTACGAGCAGTACTTC.

The gene calls are TRBV5-5 and TRBJ1-4, with D unclear. The CDR3 consists of 13 residues. With 1 base removed from V and 4 bases from J, the gap between germline ends came to 5 bases. The germline V gene encodes CDR1 SGHKS and CDR2 YYEKEE (reference sequence). The CDR3 protein is CASSLPGNEKLFF. CDR3 in DNA: TGTGCCAGCAGCTTGCCCGGTAATGAAAAACTGTTTTTT.